This T cell receptor (beta chain) was found in a study of shared clonotypes between healthy human individuals. This clone was counted only a few times. Sequencing used immunoSEQ multiplex PCR; TCRdb keeps in-frame clones, though not all of them. The sample gives roughly 1 million clones, approximately 70% of which show up once; about 1.5% is in the top ten. CD45RA-negative memory and CD45RA+ naive subsets were split from the CD4+ cells. The CDR3 is 12 amino acids. The germline V gene has CDR1 MNHEY and CDR2 SMNVEV (reference sequence). The ends lost 5 bases at V and 7 bases at J; junction bases unmatched: 4.

The sequencing input was memory CD4+ T cells sorted from blood. Documented subset: CD45RA-negative fraction. This receptor was obtained from a man aged 18 to 30 in good health. The chain uses TRBV27 and TRBJ1-1; 7 bases map to TRBD1. CDR3 loop: CASSPWTGEAFF. The CDR3 DNA reads as TGTGCCAGCAGTCCGTGGACAGGTGAAGCTTTCTTT.